Presented here are 20 T cell receptor beta chains from one specimen sequenced in a study of spatial heterogeneity in lung cancer. Findings and caveats of the study: The number of expanded tumor alpha and beta chains correlated with mutation number.

What these receptors recognize is not known. Time point of the sample: sample taken at primary tumor resection. Each CDR3 protein is one row after TCRdb ran MiXCR on the 5' RACE reads. The sample comprises approximately 15,000 distinct CDR3 sequences, roughly 4.7% of which are singletons, and around 19% rests with the top ten. Sequences were derived from lung tumor tissue, sampled at surgery. These TCRs come from a female donor with early-stage non-small cell lung cancer.

Many counts were recorded for this clonotype. This rearrangement joins TRBV9 to TRBJ1-2; the D is unclear. The CDR3 extends over 13 amino acids. Germline V gene data show CDR1 as SGDLS and CDR2 as YYNGEE. The V and J ends lost 0 bases and 4 bases respectively, with 7 bases between them. The CDR3 region is CASSVAERYGYTF. CDR3 DNA: TGTGCCAGCAGCGTAGCTGAACGCTATGGCTACACCTTC. Full variable domain (missing parts from reference TRBV9 and TRBJ1-2): DSGVTQTPKHLITATGQRVTLRCSPRSGDLSVYWYQQSLDQGLQFLIQYYNGEERAKGNILERFSAQQFPDLHSELNLSSLELGDSALYFCASSVAERYGYTFGSGTRLTVV.

This clonotype was observed at least ten times. CDR3 DNA sequence: TGTGCCAGCAGGACCGACAGGGGCGGTTTTGACCCCTTCGGAGCTTTCTTT. Protein sequence: CASRTDRGGFDPFGAFF. V gene TRBV6-5 combines with J gene TRBJ1-1; 8 positions agree with TRBD1. There are 17 residues in the CDR3. The junction had 22 bases not matched to a gene; V was cut back by 6 bases and J by 10 bases. Looked up from germline, CDR1 is MNHEY and CDR2 is SVGAGI.

The sample holds many counts of this clonotype. The chain combines TRBV7-2 with TRBJ2-3, with D unresolved. Germline-derived CDR1 and CDR2 are SGHTA and FQGNSA. CDR3 length equals 11 residues. V dropped 2 bases and J dropped 6 bases, with 3 bases sitting between them. DNA of the CDR3: TGTGCCAGCAGCTTAATCGATACGCAGTATTTT. Protein: CASSLIDTQYF.

A few counts support this clonotype. V gene TRBV14 combines with J gene TRBJ2-3, with 10 bases matching TRBD2. Losses at the gene ends were 4 bases for V and 0 bases for J; bases not matched to a gene: 4. The CDR3 spans 16 residues. Germline assignment: CDR1 SGHDN and CDR2 FVKESK. Written as DNA, the CDR3 is TGTGCCAGCAGCCGGGCTAGCGGGGGAAGCACAGATACGCAGTATTTT. The encoded protein is CASSRASGGSTDTQYF.

This clonotype was seen repeatedly, ten times or more. The gene calls are TRBV5-1 and TRBJ1-5; D is ambiguous. The CDR3 sequence is 16 residues long. V was pared by 0 bases and J by 7 bases, with 17 bases between. The germline CDR1 and CDR2 sequences are SGHRS and YFSETQ. CDR3 residues: CASSLGTVEGGQPQHF. As DNA, the CDR3 is TGCGCCAGCAGCTTGGGGACGGTCGAAGGTGGACAGCCCCAGCATTTT. Together with reference TRBV5-1 and TRBJ1-5, the CDR3 gives the full variable domain: KAGVTQTPRYLIKTRGQQVTLSCSPISGHRSVSWYQQTPGQGLQFLFEYFSETQRNKGNFPGRFSGRQFSNSRSEMNVSTLELGDSALYLCASSLGTVEGGQPQHFGDGTRLSIL.

This clonotype was detected a few times. The gene calls are TRBV4-1 and TRBJ2-2; a possible D gene is TRBD1 (6 bases). The CDR3 runs to 14 residues. The V end lost 5 bases, the J end lost 5 bases, and 12 bases lay between the germline ends. The germline V gene has CDR1 MGHRA and CDR2 YSYEKL. The chain's CDR3 is CASSGWDTTGELFF. The CDR3 DNA reads as TGCGCCAGCAGCGGATGGGACACAACCGGGGAGCTGTTTTTT.

This clonotype was counted ten times or more. The V call is TRBV7-6, the J call TRBJ2-3; 7 positions agree with TRBD2. Germline trimming cut 5 bases from V and 0 bases from J; bases unmatched to any gene: 5. Germline values: CDR1 SGHVS, CDR2 FNYEAQ. The CDR3 has 15 amino acids. The CDR3 DNA reads TGTGCCAGCAGCCATATGACTAGCAGCACAGATACGCAGTATTTT. This gives the protein CASSHMTSSTDTQYF.

This clonotype appeared many times. V and J are TRBV20-1 and TRBJ1-5, with D possibly matching TRBD1 (6 bases). Trimming shortened V by 2 bases and J by 0 bases, and 11 bases separated the two germline ends. This CDR3 has 15 amino acids. Germline V gene lookup returns CDR1 DFQATT and CDR2 SNEGSKA (reference sequence). This CDR3 reads CSARPGGYSNQPQHF. The CDR3 bases are TGCAGTGCTAGACCGGGGGGCTATAGCAATCAGCCCCAGCATTTT.

In this sample, this clonotype turned up a few times. The chain carries TRBV6-5 and TRBJ2-5; D might be TRBD2 (6 bases). The CDR3 has 15 amino acids. V lost 2 bases and J lost 1, with 11 bases in between. The germline gives CDR1 MNHEY, CDR2 SVGAGI. The CDR3 bases are TGTGCCAGCAGTTACCACCCTAGCGCCCAAGAGACCCAGTACTTC. This codes for CASSYHPSAQETQYF.

The chain is built from TRBV6-5 and TRBJ2-7; 7 bases line up with TRBD1. This CDR3 is built from 15 residues. Germline CDR1 reads MNHEY; CDR2 reads SVGAGI. Trimming at V came to 8 bases and at J to 7 bases, leaving 17 bases not matched to a gene. CDR3 sequence: CASGTAGTAWGEQYF. CDR3 DNA: TGTGCCAGCGGTACGGCCGGGACAGCTTGGGGGGAGCAGTACTTC.

This clonotype is classed as medium-sized (0.01 to 0.1%). The gene calls are TRBV18 and TRBJ2-5; no reliable D call. The CDR3 covers 11 residues. Per the germline V gene, CDR1 is KGHSH and CDR2 is LQKENI. V gave up 6 bases and J gave up 4 bases, with 6 bases separating them. The CDR3 sequence: CASSQAETQYF. For the CDR3, the DNA is TGTGCCAGCTCCCAGGCAGAGACCCAGTACTTC. Full variable domain (rest looked up from reference TRBV18 and TRBJ2-5): NAGVMQNPRHLVRRRGQEARLRCSPMKGHSHVYWYRQLPEEGLKFMVYLQKENIIDESGMPKERFSAEFPKEGPSILRIQQVVRGDSAAYFCASSQAETQYFGPGTRLLVL.

This clonotype was seen repeatedly, ten times or more. The chain is built from TRBV11-2 and TRBJ1-6; D is unclear. The CDR3 contains 13 residues. Germline CDR1 and CDR2: SGHAT and FQNNGV. Trimming stripped 3 bases from V and 6 bases from J, with 6 bases between. Here the CDR3 DNA reads TGTGCCAGCAGCTTCGACCTTAATTCACCCCTCCACTTT. This translates into CASSFDLNSPLHF.

This clonotype was picked up many times. V usage is TRBV20-1 and J usage is TRBJ1-1, with D maybe TRBD1 (5 bases). Trimming cost V 6 bases and J 5 bases, with 25 bases left between them. The germline CDR1 and CDR2 sequences are DFQATT and SNEGSKA (reference sequence). The CDR3 contains 16 residues. The DNA of the CDR3 is TGCAGTGCGTTGGGGACGAGGGCAGACATCGGGACTGAAGCTTTCTTT. Its translation is CSALGTRADIGTEAFF.

The table lists this clonotype with many counts. This chain uses TRBV12-3 or TRBV12-4 with TRBJ1-4; 8 nucleotides align to TRBD1. This CDR3 spans 17 amino acids. The V segment lost 6 bases and the J segment 2 bases; nucleotides outside the gene matches: 11. The CDR3 loop reads CASSPGAGGRTNEKLFF. The CDR3 nucleotides read TGTGCCAGCAGCCCAGGGGCAGGGGGCCGGACTAATGAAAAACTGTTTTTT.

This clonotype was seen repeatedly, ten times or more. The V gene is TRBV29-1, the J gene TRBJ1-4; D unresolved. CDR3 length: 12 residues. Looked up from germline, CDR1 is SQVTM and CDR2 is ANQGSEA. The V gene lost 6 bases and the J gene lost 8 bases, with 13 bases spanning the gap. This CDR3 reads CSVAPEGEKLFF. CDR3 nucleotide sequence: TGCAGCGTAGCCCCGGAAGGAGAAAAACTGTTTTTT. Using reference TRBV29-1 and TRBJ1-4 for the parts outside the CDR3, the full variable domain is SAVISQKPSRDICQRGTSLTIQCQVDSQVTMMFWYRQQPGQSLTLIATANQGSEATYESGFVIDKFPISRPNLTFSTLTVSNMSPEDSSIYLCSVAPEGEKLFFGSGTQLSVL.

This clonotype was picked up many times. The gene calls are TRBV5-1 and TRBJ2-3; 11 nucleotides align to TRBD1. V gave up 4 bases and J gave up 6 bases; unmatched junction bases: 4. This CDR3 is built from 14 residues. Germline lookup yields CDR1 SGHRS and CDR2 YFSETQ. DNA for the CDR3: TGCGCCAGCAGCCCGGACAGGGGGCAGGATACGCAGTATTTT. Encoded protein: CASSPDRGQDTQYF.

V gene TRBV19 combines with J gene TRBJ2-1; D not resolved. The germline gives CDR1 LNHDA, CDR2 SQIVND (reference sequence). CDR3 size: 12 residues. V was shortened by 7 bases and J by 6 bases, with 10 bases between the two germline ends. The CDR3: CASTSRSNEQFF. The CDR3 nucleotides are TGTGCCAGTACCTCCAGGTCCAATGAGCAGTTCTTC.

By frequency in the sample, this clonotype is medium-sized (0.01 to 0.1%). The junction does not match germline at one end; this may be a read error. The CDR3 sequence is CSARVGGTGHSYF. The CDR3, as DNA: TGCAGTGCTAGAGTGGGGGGGACAGGCCATAGTTATTTT. The chain has TRBV20-1 and TRBJ1-5; 8 bases align to TRBD1. CDR1 and CDR2 from the germline V gene are DFQATT and SNEGSKA (reference sequence). The CDR3 runs to 13 residues.

V gene TRBV30 combines with J gene TRBJ2-3, with 10 nucleotides matching TRBD2. This CDR3 has 14 residues. Germline loops: CDR1 GTSNPN, CDR2 SVGIG (reference sequence). V was clipped by 5 bases and J by 3 bases; unmatched bases: 5. CDR3 loop: CAWGPSGGTDTQYF. As DNA, the CDR3 is TGTGCCTGGGGACCTAGCGGGGGAACAGATACGCAGTATTTT.

This clonotype was seen at least ten times. This rearrangement joins TRBV7-9 to TRBJ2-7; no definite D call. CDR3 length equals 14 residues. Trimming pared 1 base from V and 7 bases from J, leaving 14 bases between. Germline lookup yields CDR1 SEHNR and CDR2 FQNEAQ (reference sequence). The CDR3 nucleotides are TGTGCCAGCAGCTTAGTATCCGGTGATTATGAGCAGTACTTC. Amino acids: CASSLVSGDYEQYF.